This T cell receptor (beta chain) was sequenced in a study of quantifying T cell responses using KT2 cells. Study information: TCR alpha and beta constant-region primers primed reverse transcription of RNA.

This clonotype was observed a few times. The ends lost 6 bases at V and 0 bases at J; junction bases unmatched: 9. The germline CDR1 and CDR2 sequences are SGHAT and FQNNGV. CDR3 length: 16 amino acids. The cDNA 3' end received a ligated oligonucleotide with a UMI. First-round PCR used around 4 cycles and beta primers RC1.1 and RC1.2 covering TRBC1 and TRBC2. TCRdb called the UMI-ligation and nested PCR reads again in MiXCR, with one record for every CDR3 protein. The data contain approximately 54,000 distinct CDR3 sequences, roughly 12% of them seen just once; the ten biggest clones take up 8% to 13%.

The chain joins TRBV11-2 to TRBJ2-7; TRBD2 agrees at 9 bases. The TCR was taken from a human donor. What was sequenced was PBMCs spiked with cells of the T cell clone KT2. This CDR3 reads CASSPLASGVSYEQYF. The CDR3 nucleotides are TGTGCCAGCAGTCCCTTGGCTAGCGGGGTCTCCTACGAGCAGTACTTC.